This T cell receptor beta chain was observed in a study of Ad26.COV2.S vaccination and SARS-CoV-2 variants. Data came from immunoSEQ multiplex PCR; TCRdb stores just in-frame clones and leaves some out. The sample includes some 300,000 clones, 85% of them seen just once. Indicated treatment: some 19 received Ad26.COV2.S at low or high dose, single or two shots; five or six received placebo; per-sample allocation not given. Day 63 after the first injection of vaccine or placebo was the sampling time. Donor was an adult aged 18-55 years in Boston. General study results and limits: Vaccine and placebo groups showed comparable non-spike TCR breadth.

A note on this clone: The antigen remains unidentified.

J was trimmed by 7 bases and V by 7 bases; bases with no gene match: 6. There are 12 residues in the CDR3. Germline CDR1 and CDR2: MDHEN and SYDVKM. The sample here was peripheral blood, taken in a trial of Ad26.COV2.S vaccine versus placebo. This sequence joins TRBV28 and TRBJ1-1, with 7 bases matching TRBD1. This clonotype originated in a person between 18 and 60 years old who received the Ad26.COV2.S COVID-19 vaccine or a placebo. CDR3 sequence: CASTSGTDEAFF. The CDR3 nucleotides read TGTGCCAGCACCTCCGGGACAGATGAAGCTTTCTTT. The full variable domain, in which reference TRBV28 and TRBJ1-1 provide the parts outside the CDR3, is DVKVTQSSRYLVKRTGEKVFLECVQDMDHENMFWYRQDPGLGLRLIYFSYDVKMKEKGDIPEGYSVSREKKERFSLILESASTNQTSMYLCASTSGTDEAFFGQGTRLTVV.